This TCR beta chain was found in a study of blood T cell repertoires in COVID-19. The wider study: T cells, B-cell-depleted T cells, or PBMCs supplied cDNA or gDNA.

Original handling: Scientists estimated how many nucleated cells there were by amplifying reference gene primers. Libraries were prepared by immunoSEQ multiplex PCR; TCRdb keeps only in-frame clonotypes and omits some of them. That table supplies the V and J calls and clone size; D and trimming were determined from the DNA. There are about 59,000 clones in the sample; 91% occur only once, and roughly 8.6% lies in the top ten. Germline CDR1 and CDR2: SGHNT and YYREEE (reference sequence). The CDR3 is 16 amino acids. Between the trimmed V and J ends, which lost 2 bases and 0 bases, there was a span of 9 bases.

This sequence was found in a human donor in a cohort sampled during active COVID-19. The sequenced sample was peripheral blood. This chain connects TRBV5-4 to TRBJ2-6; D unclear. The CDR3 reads CASSFWASSGANVLTF. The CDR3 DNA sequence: TGTGCCAGCAGCTTTTGGGCCAGCTCTGGGGCCAACGTCCTGACTTTC.